This TCR beta chain was sequenced for a study of somatic mutations in cytotoxic T cells in rheumatoid arthritis. Study details: Several of the V beta antibody-stained T-cell populations were flow-sorted at nearly 100% purity; V beta1+ cells were among them and were sequenced for TCRB.

CD4+ and CD8+ cells were isolated by positive magnetic bead selection, with purity checked by flow cytometry. Of note for this clone: Its antigen remains unidentified.

The germline V gene encodes CDR1 MNHNS and CDR2 SASEGT. The V and J ends lost 3 bases and 4 bases, in that order; junction bases with no gene match: 7. The CDR3 has 16 amino acids. Study conclusions and caveats: Per patient, the largest CD8+ clone was found to exceed 20% of CD8+ cells in about an eighth of the 65 cases. Rheumatoid arthritis patients showed slight TRBV07 underrepresentation, unadjusted for multiple comparisons.

Generated by immunoSEQ multiplex PCR, the TCRdb table keeps only in-frame clones and is missing some. The data show 15,000 to 20,000 clones, roughly 80% seen once. Sequencing input: CD8+ T cells sorted from blood. The chain couples TRBV6-1 to TRBJ1-3, with TRBD1 identical over 9 bases. This TCR came from an adult with rheumatoid arthritis. The CDR3 DNA reads TGTGCCAGCAGTGATCGTTGGACAGGGGCAGGAAACACCATATATTTT. It encodes CASSDRWTGAGNTIYF.